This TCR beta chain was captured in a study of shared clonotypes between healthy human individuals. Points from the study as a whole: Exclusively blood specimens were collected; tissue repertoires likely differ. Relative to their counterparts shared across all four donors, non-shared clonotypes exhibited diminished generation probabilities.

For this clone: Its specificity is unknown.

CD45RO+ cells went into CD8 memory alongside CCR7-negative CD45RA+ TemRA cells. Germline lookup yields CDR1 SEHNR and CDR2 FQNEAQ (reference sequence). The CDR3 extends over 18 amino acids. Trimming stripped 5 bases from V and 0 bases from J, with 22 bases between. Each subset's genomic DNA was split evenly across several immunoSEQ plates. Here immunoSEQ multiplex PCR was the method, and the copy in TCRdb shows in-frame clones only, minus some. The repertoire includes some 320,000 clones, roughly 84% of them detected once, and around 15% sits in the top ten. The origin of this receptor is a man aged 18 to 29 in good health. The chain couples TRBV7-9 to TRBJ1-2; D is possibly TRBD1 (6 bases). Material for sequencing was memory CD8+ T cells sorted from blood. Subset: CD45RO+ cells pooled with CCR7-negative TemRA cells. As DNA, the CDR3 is TGTGCCAGCAGCCCAAGGTACAGGGCTACTGTCGCTAACTATGGCTACACCTTC. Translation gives CASSPRYRATVANYGYTF.